The 29 T cell receptor beta chains below were found in one sample sequenced in a study of CD8 T cells in Susac syndrome. Random hexamers were used to reverse transcribe about 0.5 to 1 ug of RNA. In TCRdb, the immunoSEQ multiplex PCR reads were re-called with MiXCR into one record per CDR3 protein. Here the sample spans tens of thousands of distinct CDR3 sequences, 90% to 95% being singletons. Material for sequencing was CD8+ T cells from PBMCs. All receptors derive from a human donor with multiple sclerosis.

The CDR3 is CASNPAGGADTQYF. CDR3 DNA: TGTGCCAGCAACCCAGCGGGGGGGGCAGATACGCAGTATTTT. The chain employs TRBV7-2 and TRBJ2-3; 10 nucleotides agree with TRBD2. Germline-derived CDR1 and CDR2 are SGHTA and FQGNSA. With V trimmed by 7 bases and J by 4 bases, 5 bases remained unmatched. This CDR3 region has 14 residues. The full variable domain, rest sourced from reference TRBV7-2 and TRBJ2-3, is GAGVSQSPSNKVTEKGKDVELRCDPISGHTALYWYRQSLGQGLEFLIYFQGNSAPDKSGLPSDRFSAERTGGSVSTLTIQRTQQEDSAVYLCASNPAGGADTQYFGPGTRLTVL.

A single count supports this clonotype. CDR3: CAWRGFLHTEAFF. The CDR3 DNA reads TGTGCCTGGAGGGGATTCCTCCACACTGAAGCTTTCTTT. J is TRBJ1-1 and V is TRBV30; no clear D gene. Germline V gene sequence: CDR1 GTSNPN, CDR2 SVGIG (reference sequence). There are 13 residues in the CDR3. The V end lost 3 bases, the J end lost 3 bases, and 11 bases lay between the germline ends.

A few counts support this clonotype. This CDR3 reads CASSLAGLAFHEQYF. CDR3 nucleotide sequence: TGTGCCAGCAGCTTAGCGGGCCTAGCGTTCCACGAGCAGTACTTC. V usage is TRBV7-2 and J usage is TRBJ2-7, with TRBD2 as a possible D gene (6 bases). The CDR3 extends over 15 amino acids. Germline CDR1 SGHTA, CDR2 FQGNSA. V dropped 0 bases and J dropped 5 bases, with 14 bases sitting between them.

As to this clonotype: One end of the junction is discordant with germline, which a read error may explain. The chain uses TRBV7-8 and TRBJ1-1; the D is unclear. Germline V lookup: CDR1 SGHVS, CDR2 FQNEAQ. This CDR3 is built from 15 residues. CDR3 protein: CASSLVSSMNTEVFF. CDR3 bases: TGTGCCAGCAGCTTAGTAAGCAGCATGAACACTGAAGTTTTCTTT. The full variable domain, rest sourced from reference TRBV7-8 and TRBJ1-1, is GAGVSQSPRYKVAKRGQDVALRCDPISGHVSLFWYQQALGQGPEFLTYFQNEAQLDKSGLPSDRFFAERPEGSVSTLKIQRTQQEDSAVYLCASSLVSSMNTEVFFGQGTRLTVV.

The gene calls are TRBV29-1 and TRBJ2-7, with D possibly being TRBD1 (7 bases). Germline V gene data show CDR1 as SQVTM and CDR2 as ANQGSEA. The CDR3 loop spans 14 amino acids. V gave up 7 bases and J gave up 7 bases, with 23 bases separating them. Here the CDR3 reads CSGVGAGGKSEQYF. CDR3 in DNA: TGCAGCGGCGTGGGGGCAGGGGGGAAAAGTGAGCAGTACTTC.

V gene TRBV12-3 or TRBV12-4 combines with J gene TRBJ2-7; no clear D gene. V was clipped by 3 bases and J by 2 bases, with 8 bases between them. The CDR3 length is 13 residues. This CDR3 reads CASSFGRTYEQYF. The CDR3 DNA follows: TGTGCCAGCAGTTTCGGCAGAACCTACGAGCAGTACTTC.

This chain joins TRBV7-9 and TRBJ2-5; 8 positions agree with TRBD1. J gave up 0 bases and V 5 bases, and 5 bases lay outside the gene matches. The CDR3 sequence is 15 residues long. Germline V gene lookup returns CDR1 SEHNR and CDR2 FQNEAQ (reference sequence). DNA for the CDR3: TGTGCCAGCAGCAGATTGACAGGGGACCAAGAGACCCAGTACTTC. Its protein product is CASSRLTGDQETQYF.

V gene TRBV12-3 or TRBV12-4 combines with J gene TRBJ2-5, with TRBD1 matching over 7 bases. The length of the CDR3 is 13 residues. V shed 7 bases and J 5 bases; nucleotides not matched to a gene: 7. The CDR3 loop reads CASTQGVAETQYF. In nucleotides, the CDR3 is TGTGCCAGCACCCAGGGGGTGGCCGAGACCCAGTACTTC.

CDR3 sequence: CASSQDLRVAGELSTDTQYF. In DNA form, the CDR3 reads TGTGCCAGCAGCCAAGATCTTCGGGTAGCGGGGGAGCTGAGCACAGATACGCAGTATTTT. The rearrangement links TRBV3-1 to TRBJ2-3, with 9 nucleotides matching TRBD2. V was clipped by 0 bases and J by 0 bases; unmatched bases: 13. CDR3 size: 20 residues. Germline CDR1 is LGHDT and CDR2 is YNNKEL (reference sequence).

The V gene is TRBV19, the J gene TRBJ2-7; 8 nucleotides match TRBD1. Germline values: CDR1 LNHDA, CDR2 SQIVND (reference sequence). This CDR3 spans 13 amino acids. V dropped 6 bases and J dropped 3; count of bases not matched to a gene: 4. CDR3 sequence reads: CASSRQGIYEQYF. In DNA, the CDR3 is TGTGCCAGTAGCAGACAGGGGATCTACGAGCAGTACTTC.

V is TRBV5-1 and J is TRBJ2-3, with D uncertain. This CDR3 region has 14 residues. The ends were cut back, 4 bases at V and 2 bases at J, with 11 bases in the middle. CDR1 and CDR2 (germline): SGHRS, YFSETQ. CDR3 bases: TGCGCCAGCAGCCCCGCTGTGGACACAGATACGCAGTATTTT. It translates to CASSPAVDTDTQYF. The variable domain in full, with the rest retrieved from reference TRBV5-1 and TRBJ2-3, is KAGVTQTPRYLIKTRGQQVTLSCSPISGHRSVSWYQQTPGQGLQFLFEYFSETQRNKGNFPGRFSGRQFSNSRSEMNVSTLELGDSALYLCASSPAVDTDTQYFGPGTRLTVL.

This chain links TRBV28 with TRBJ1-5, with D uncertain. Per the germline V gene, CDR1 is MDHEN and CDR2 is SYDVKM. This CDR3 has 15 amino acids. Trimming removed 3 bases from V and 3 bases from J, with 12 bases in between. The DNA for the CDR3 is TGTGCCAGCAGTTTCACATTCGCGGCCAATCAGCCCCAGCATTTT. Its protein product is CASSFTFAANQPQHF.

The rearrangement links TRBV28 to TRBJ1-2, with unresolved D. The CDR3 consists of 11 residues. Germline values: CDR1 MDHEN, CDR2 SYDVKM. The V end was cut by 3 bases, the J end by 7 bases, with 6 bases between. CDR3 bases: TGTGCCAGCAGTTTGGGTGCTGGCTACACCTTC. Amino acid sequence: CASSLGAGYTF.

The chain joins TRBV27 to TRBJ2-5; the match to TRBD1 covers 8 bases. CDR1 and CDR2 (germline): MNHEY, SMNVEV (reference sequence). This CDR3 spans 15 amino acids. Germline trimming cut 5 bases from V and 5 bases from J; bases unmatched to any gene: 10. The CDR3 region has the DNA TGTGCCAGCAGTCCGGAGGACAGGGCTGGGGAGACCCAGTACTTC. Translated, it gives CASSPEDRAGETQYF.

V usage is TRBV5-1 and J usage is TRBJ2-7, with D possibly called TRBD1 or TRBD2 (6 bases each). From germline, CDR1 is SGHRS and CDR2 YFSETQ. The CDR3 length is 14 residues. V was clipped by 0 bases and J by 6 bases, with 13 bases between them. For the CDR3, the DNA is TGCGCCAGCAGCTTGGAAGCCAGGGGAGGCGAGCAGTACTTC. Translating it yields CASSLEARGGEQYF.

This rearrangement joins TRBV12-3 or TRBV12-4 to TRBJ2-2; 7 bases align to TRBD1. Germline trimming cut 5 bases from V and 10 bases from J; bases unmatched to any gene: 7. This CDR3 contains 13 residues. The CDR3 DNA follows: TGTGCCAGCAGTCCTACAGGGGCCGAGGAGCTGTTTTTT. This codes for CASSPTGAEELFF.

The rearrangement joins TRBV3-1 to TRBJ2-3, with 7 bases identical to TRBD1. Germline CDR1 and CDR2: LGHDT and YNNKEL (reference sequence). This CDR3 contains 16 residues. V lost 2 bases and J lost 6; bases outside the gene matches: 11. CDR3 DNA: TGTGCCAGCAGCCAATCGTACAGAGTGACAGGGGATACGCAGTATTTT. This encodes CASSQSYRVTGDTQYF.

This clonotype came up once. This chain connects TRBV2 to TRBJ1-2; TRBD1 aligns across 9 bases. The CDR3 has 13 amino acids. Losses at the gene ends were 8 bases for V and 5 bases for J; bases not matched to a gene: 6. Germline CDR1 and CDR2: SNHLY and FYNNEI. The DNA for the CDR3 is TGTGCCAGCGGACAGGGGTCGGGATATGGCTACACCTTC. Protein product: CASGQGSGYGYTF.

V and J are TRBV7-9 and TRBJ2-1; no reliable D call. The germline V gene encodes CDR1 SEHNR and CDR2 FQNEAQ (reference sequence). This CDR3 has 16 residues. V shed 2 bases and J shed 6 bases, with 17 bases lying between them. This chain's CDR3 is CASSLRVGERSNEQFF. CDR3 in DNA: TGTGCCAGCAGCTTAAGGGTTGGGGAAAGGTCCAATGAGCAGTTCTTC.

CDR3 loop: CASSLWIAGTGELFF. DNA of the CDR3: TGTGCCAGCAGTTTATGGATAGCGGGCACCGGGGAGCTGTTTTTT. The rearrangement links TRBV27 to TRBJ2-2; 7 bases fit TRBD2. Germline CDR1 and CDR2: MNHEY and SMNVEV (reference sequence). Germline trimming cut 1 base from V and 4 bases from J; bases unmatched to any gene: 3. CDR3 length: 15 amino acids.

The chain couples TRBV12-3 or TRBV12-4 to TRBJ2-3, with TRBD2 matching over 8 bases. This CDR3 contains 16 residues. The trim removed 4 bases at V and 2 bases at J, leaving 8 bases unmatched. Here the CDR3 reads CASSYQSGGPTDTQYF. The CDR3 coding sequence is TGTGCCAGCAGTTACCAAAGCGGGGGACCCACAGATACGCAGTATTTT.

The genes are TRBV19 and TRBJ2-1, with 12 positions matching TRBD2. The CDR3 loop spans 14 amino acids. With V trimmed by 6 bases and J by 7 bases, 4 bases remained unmatched. Germline V gene sequence: CDR1 LNHDA, CDR2 SQIVND (reference sequence). The CDR3 region has the DNA TGTGCCAGTAGCGGACTAGCGGGAAAGAATGAGCAGTTCTTC. Amino acids: CASSGLAGKNEQFF.

This clonotype was detected only once. The chain couples TRBV5-4 to TRBJ2-1; D is unresolved. Deletions cut 3 bases from V and 9 bases from J, with 13 bases between. Germline assignment: CDR1 SGHNT and CDR2 YYREEE (reference sequence). The CDR3 consists of 13 residues. CDR3 DNA sequence: TGTGCCAGCAGCTCCCGAACCGGATTTGAGCAGTTCTTC. This gives the protein CASSSRTGFEQFF.

This rearrangement joins TRBV10-1 to TRBJ2-7; D is ambiguous. CDR1 and CDR2 from the germline V gene are WNHNN and SYGVQD (reference sequence). There are 14 residues in the CDR3. Trimming took 2 bases from V and 5 from J, leaving 13 bases between them. The CDR3 DNA follows: TGCGCCAGCAGTGAGACCCTCGGCATAAACGAGCAGTACTTC. Amino acid sequence: CASSETLGINEQYF.

The V and J genes are TRBV19 and TRBJ1-5, with unresolved D. V was trimmed by 0 bases and J by 7 bases, leaving 13 bases between them. The CDR3 length is 15 residues. Looked up from germline, CDR1 is LNHDA and CDR2 is SQIVND (reference sequence). In nucleotides, the CDR3 is TGTGCCAGTAGTATAGATCGGCAGGCGGGCCAGCCCCAGCATTTT. Translation: CASSIDRQAGQPQHF.

The chain employs TRBV29-1 and TRBJ2-7; no definite D call. V was cut by 5 bases and J by 3 bases, with 8 bases left in between. Germline V gene sequence: CDR1 SQVTM, CDR2 ANQGSEA. The CDR3 has 11 residues. In nucleotides, the CDR3 is TGCAGCGTTCCAGGTGACTACGAGCAGTACTTC. Amino acid sequence: CSVPGDYEQYF.

The rearrangement links TRBV19 to TRBJ2-3; the D call may be TRBD1 or TRBD2 (5 bases each). The V end was cut by 3 bases, the J end by 5 bases, with 12 bases between. Germline V lookup: CDR1 LNHDA, CDR2 SQIVND (reference sequence). The CDR3 covers 14 residues. CDR3: CASSIGTGGDTQYF. The CDR3 nucleotides are TGTGCCAGTAGTATTGGTACAGGAGGAGATACGCAGTATTTT.

V usage is TRBV19 and J usage is TRBJ2-7; 12 positions agree with TRBD1. In germline, CDR1 is LNHDA, CDR2 SQIVND (reference sequence). This CDR3 spans 17 amino acids. J was trimmed by 3 bases and V by 2 bases; bases with no gene match: 8. The CDR3 DNA reads as TGTGCCAGTAGTATATACTCCGGGACAGGGGGCGTCTACGAGCAGTACTTC. It encodes CASSIYSGTGGVYEQYF.

The V gene is TRBV6-1, the J gene TRBJ2-7, with 10 bases lining up with TRBD1. Per germline, CDR1 MNHNS and CDR2 SASEGT. The CDR3 loop spans 17 amino acids. With V trimmed by 6 bases and J by 4 bases, 15 bases remained unmatched. The CDR3 reads CASRTPSPGQGTYEQYF. The CDR3 nucleotides are TGTGCCAGCAGAACTCCTTCTCCGGGACAGGGGACTTACGAGCAGTACTTC.